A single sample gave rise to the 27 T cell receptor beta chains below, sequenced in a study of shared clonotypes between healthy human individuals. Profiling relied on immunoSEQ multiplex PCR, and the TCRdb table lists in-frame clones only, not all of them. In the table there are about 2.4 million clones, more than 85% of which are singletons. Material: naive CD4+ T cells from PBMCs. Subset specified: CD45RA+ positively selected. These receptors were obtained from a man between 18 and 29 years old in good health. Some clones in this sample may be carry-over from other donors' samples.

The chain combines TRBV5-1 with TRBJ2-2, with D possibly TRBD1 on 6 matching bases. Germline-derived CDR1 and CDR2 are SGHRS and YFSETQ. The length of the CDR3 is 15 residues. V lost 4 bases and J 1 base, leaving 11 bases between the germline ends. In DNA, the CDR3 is TGCGCCAGCAGCCTCTCGGGACAGAACACCGGGGAGCTGTTTTTT. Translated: CASSLSGQNTGELFF.

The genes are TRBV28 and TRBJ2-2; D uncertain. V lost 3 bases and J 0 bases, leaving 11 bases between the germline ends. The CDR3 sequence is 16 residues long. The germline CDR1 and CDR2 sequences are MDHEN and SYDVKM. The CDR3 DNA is TGTGCCAGCAGTTTCGGTCCGGTGTCGAACACCGGGGAGCTGTTTTTT. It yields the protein CASSFGPVSNTGELFF. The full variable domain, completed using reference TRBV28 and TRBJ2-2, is DVKVTQSSRYLVKRTGEKVFLECVQDMDHENMFWYRQDPGLGLRLIYFSYDVKMKEKGDIPEGYSVSREKKERFSLILESASTNQTSMYLCASSFGPVSNTGELFFGEGSRLTVL.

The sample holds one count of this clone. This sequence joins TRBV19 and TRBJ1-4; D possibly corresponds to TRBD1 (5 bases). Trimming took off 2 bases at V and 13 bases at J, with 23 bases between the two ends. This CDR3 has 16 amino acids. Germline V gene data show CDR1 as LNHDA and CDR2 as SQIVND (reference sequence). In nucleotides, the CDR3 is TGTGCCAGTAGTATAACGCAGGGCGGGCCCCGGGTTGGACTGTTTTTT. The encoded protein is CASSITQGGPRVGLFF.

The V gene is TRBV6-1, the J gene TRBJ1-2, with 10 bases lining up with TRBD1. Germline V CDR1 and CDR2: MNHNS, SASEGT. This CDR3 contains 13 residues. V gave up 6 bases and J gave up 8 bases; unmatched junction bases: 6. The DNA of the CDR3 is TGTGCCAGCAGGCTCGACAGGGGGCGAGGCTACACCTTC. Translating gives CASRLDRGRGYTF.

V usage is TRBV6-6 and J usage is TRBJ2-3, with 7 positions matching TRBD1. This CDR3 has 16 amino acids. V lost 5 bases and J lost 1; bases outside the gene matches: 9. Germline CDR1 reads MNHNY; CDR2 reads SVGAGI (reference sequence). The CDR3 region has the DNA TGTGCCAGCAGTCCCCCAGAAGGGGGCGGCACAGATACGCAGTATTTT. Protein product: CASSPPEGGGTDTQYF.

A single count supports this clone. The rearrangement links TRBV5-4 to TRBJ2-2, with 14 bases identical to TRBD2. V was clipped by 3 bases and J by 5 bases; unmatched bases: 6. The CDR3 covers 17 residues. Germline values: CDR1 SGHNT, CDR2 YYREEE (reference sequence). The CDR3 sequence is CASSWTSGRTRTGELFF. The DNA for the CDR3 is TGTGCCAGCAGCTGGACTAGCGGGAGGACAAGAACCGGGGAGCTGTTTTTT.

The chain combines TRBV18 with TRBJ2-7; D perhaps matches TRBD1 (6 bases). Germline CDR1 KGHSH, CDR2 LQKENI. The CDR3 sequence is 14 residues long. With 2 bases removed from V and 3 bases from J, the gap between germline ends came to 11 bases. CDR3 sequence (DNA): TGTGCCAGCTCACCAGGACAGACTTTCTACGAGCAGTACTTC. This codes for CASSPGQTFYEQYF. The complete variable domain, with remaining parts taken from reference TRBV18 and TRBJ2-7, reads NAGVMQNPRHLVRRRGQEARLRCSPMKGHSHVYWYRQLPEEGLKFMVYLQKENIIDESGMPKERFSAEFPKEGPSILRIQQVVRGDSAAYFCASSPGQTFYEQYFGPGTRLTVT.

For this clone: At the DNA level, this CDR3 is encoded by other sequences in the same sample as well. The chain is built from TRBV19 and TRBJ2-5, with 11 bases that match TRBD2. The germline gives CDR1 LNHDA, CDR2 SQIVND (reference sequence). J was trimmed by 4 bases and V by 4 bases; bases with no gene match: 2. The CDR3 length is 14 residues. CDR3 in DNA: TGTGCCAGTAGTAGTCTAGCGGGGGGAGAGACCCAGTACTTC. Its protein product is CASSSLAGGETQYF.

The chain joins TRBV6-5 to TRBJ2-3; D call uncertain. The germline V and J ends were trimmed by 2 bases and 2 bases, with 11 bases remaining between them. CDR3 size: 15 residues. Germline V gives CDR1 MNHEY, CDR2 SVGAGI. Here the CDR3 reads CASSYGVEYTDTQYF. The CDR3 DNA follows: TGTGCCAGCAGTTACGGAGTCGAGTACACAGATACGCAGTATTTT.

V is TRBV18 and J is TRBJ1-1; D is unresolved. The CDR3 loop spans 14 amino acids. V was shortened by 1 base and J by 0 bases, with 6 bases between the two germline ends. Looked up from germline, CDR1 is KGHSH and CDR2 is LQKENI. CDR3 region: CASSPLDLNTEAFF. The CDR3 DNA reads TGTGCCAGCTCACCACTCGACCTGAACACTGAAGCTTTCTTT.

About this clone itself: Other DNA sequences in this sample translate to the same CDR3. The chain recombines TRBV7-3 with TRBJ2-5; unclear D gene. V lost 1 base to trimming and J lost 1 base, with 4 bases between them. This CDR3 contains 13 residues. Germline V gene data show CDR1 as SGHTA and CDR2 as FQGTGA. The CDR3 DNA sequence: TGTGCCAGCAGCTTAAGGATCCAAGAGACCCAGTACTTC. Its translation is CASSLRIQETQYF.

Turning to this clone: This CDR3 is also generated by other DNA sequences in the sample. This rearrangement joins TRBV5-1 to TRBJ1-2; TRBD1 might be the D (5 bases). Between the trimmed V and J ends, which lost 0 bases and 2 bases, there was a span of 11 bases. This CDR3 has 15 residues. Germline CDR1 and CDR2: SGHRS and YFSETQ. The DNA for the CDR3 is TGCGCCAGCAGCTTGGTCCAGGGATTGAACTATGGCTACACCTTC. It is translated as CASSLVQGLNYGYTF.

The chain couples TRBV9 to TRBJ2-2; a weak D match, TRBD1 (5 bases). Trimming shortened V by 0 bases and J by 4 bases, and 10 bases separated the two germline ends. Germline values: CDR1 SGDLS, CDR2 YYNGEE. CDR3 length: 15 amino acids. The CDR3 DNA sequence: TGTGCCAGCAGCGTAGGCGGTCAGGGCACCGGGGAGCTGTTTTTT. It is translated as CASSVGGQGTGELFF.

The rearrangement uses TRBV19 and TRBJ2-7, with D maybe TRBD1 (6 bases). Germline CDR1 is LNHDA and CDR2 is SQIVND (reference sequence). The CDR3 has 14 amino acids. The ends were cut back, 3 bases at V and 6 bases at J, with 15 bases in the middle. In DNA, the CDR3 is TGTGCCAGTAGTATGATGTTAGGGGGTGGCGAGCAGTACTTC. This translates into CASSMMLGGGEQYF.

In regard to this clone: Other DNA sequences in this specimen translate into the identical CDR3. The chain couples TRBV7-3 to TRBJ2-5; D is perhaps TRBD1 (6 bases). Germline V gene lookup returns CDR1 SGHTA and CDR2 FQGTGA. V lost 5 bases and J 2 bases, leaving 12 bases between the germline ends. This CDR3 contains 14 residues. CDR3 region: CASSPTGLQETQYF. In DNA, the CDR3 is TGTGCCAGCAGCCCCACAGGGCTGCAAGAGACCCAGTACTTC.

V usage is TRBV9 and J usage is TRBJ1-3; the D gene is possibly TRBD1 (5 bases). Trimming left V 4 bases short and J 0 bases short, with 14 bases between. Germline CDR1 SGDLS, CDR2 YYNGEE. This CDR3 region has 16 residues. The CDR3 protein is CASSNRPGDSGNTIYF. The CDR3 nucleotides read TGTGCCAGCAGCAACAGGCCAGGAGACTCTGGAAACACCATATATTTT.

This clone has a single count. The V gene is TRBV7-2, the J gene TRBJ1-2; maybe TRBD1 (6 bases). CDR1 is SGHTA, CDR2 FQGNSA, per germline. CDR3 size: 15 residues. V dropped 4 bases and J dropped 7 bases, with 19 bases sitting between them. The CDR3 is CASSSKGVRVGGYTF. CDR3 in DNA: TGTGCCAGCAGCTCCAAGGGGGTCAGGGTAGGTGGCTACACCTTC.

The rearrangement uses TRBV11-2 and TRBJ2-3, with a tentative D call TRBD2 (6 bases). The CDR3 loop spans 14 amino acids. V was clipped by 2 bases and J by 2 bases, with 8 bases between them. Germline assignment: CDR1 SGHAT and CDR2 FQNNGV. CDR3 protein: CASSLWGVTDTQYF. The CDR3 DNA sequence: TGTGCCAGCAGCTTATGGGGGGTCACAGATACGCAGTATTTT.

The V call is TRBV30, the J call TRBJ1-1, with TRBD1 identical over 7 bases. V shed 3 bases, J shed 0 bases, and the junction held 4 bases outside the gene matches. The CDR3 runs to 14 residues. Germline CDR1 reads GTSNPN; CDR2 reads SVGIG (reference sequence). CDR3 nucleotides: TGTGCCTGGAGGGGGACAGACATGAACACTGAAGCTTTCTTT. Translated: CAWRGTDMNTEAFF.

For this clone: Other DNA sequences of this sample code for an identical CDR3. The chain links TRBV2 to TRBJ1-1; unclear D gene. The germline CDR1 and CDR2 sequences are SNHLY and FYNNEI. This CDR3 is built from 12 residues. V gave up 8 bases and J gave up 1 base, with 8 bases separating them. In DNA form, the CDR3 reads TGTGCCAGCCGCCGGGAGAACACTGAAGCTTTCTTT. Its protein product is CASRRENTEAFF.

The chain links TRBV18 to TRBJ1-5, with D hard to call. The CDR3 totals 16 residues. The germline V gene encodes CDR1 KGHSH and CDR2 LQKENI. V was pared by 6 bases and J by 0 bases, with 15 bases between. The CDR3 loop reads CASSFTIGFSNQPQHF. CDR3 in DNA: TGTGCCAGCTCGTTCACCATTGGGTTTAGCAATCAGCCCCAGCATTTT.

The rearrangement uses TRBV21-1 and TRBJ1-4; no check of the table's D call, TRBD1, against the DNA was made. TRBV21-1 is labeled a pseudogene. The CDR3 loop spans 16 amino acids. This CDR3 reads CASSREQGTTNEKLFF. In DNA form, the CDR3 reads TGTGCCAGCAGCAGAGAACAGGGGACAACTAATGAAAAACTGTTTTTT.

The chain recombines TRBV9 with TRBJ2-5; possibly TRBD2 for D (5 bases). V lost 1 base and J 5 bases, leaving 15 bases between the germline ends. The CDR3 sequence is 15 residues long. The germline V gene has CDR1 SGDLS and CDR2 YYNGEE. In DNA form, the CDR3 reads TGTGCCAGCAGCGTATTTGCCTCGGAGCGGGAGACCCAGTACTTC. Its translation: CASSVFASERETQYF.

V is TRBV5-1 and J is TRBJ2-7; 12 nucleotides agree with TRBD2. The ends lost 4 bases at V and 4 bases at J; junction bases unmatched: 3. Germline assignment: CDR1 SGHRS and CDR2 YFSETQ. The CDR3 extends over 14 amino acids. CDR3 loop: CASSMTSGSYEQYF. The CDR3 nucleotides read TGCGCCAGCAGCATGACTAGCGGGAGTTACGAGCAGTACTTC.

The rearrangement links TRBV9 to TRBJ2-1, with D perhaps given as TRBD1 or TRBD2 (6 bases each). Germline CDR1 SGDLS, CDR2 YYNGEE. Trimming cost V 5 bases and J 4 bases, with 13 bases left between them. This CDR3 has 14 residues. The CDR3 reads CASSRGALYNEQFF. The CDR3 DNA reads TGTGCCAGCAGTAGGGGGGCGCTATACAATGAGCAGTTCTTC.

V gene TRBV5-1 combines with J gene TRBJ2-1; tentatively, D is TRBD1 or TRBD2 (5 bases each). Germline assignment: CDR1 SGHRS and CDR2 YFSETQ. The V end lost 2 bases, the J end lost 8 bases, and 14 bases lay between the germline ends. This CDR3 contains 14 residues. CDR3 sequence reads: CASSFAGASDEQFF. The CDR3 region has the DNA TGCGCCAGCAGCTTCGCCGGGGCCAGCGATGAGCAGTTCTTC.

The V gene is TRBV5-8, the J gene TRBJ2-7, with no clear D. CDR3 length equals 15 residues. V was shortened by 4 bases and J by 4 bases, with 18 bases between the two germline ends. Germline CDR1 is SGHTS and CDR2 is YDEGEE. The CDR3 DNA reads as TGTGCCAGCAGCCCACCGGGCCAAACCTGGTACGAGCAGTACTTC. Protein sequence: CASSPPGQTWYEQYF.